One sample yielded the 20 T cell receptor beta chains listed below, sequenced in a study of T cells expressing NK-cell markers (dated by TCRdb to 2020 to 2022). Libraries were made using 5' RACE. Sequencing used an Illumina HiSeq 2000. TCRdb reprocessed the public reads and reports one entry per CDR3 protein sequence, without DNA. The sample table on file contains 25,000 to 35,000 distinct CDR3 sequences. About 60% of the sample is taken by the ten largest. Sequencing was carried out using blood T cells: a sorted CD56 or NKG2C T cell subset, CD4+ or CD8+ T cells, or bulk PBMC T cells (not recorded which). These receptors came from a woman between 18 and 70 years old in good health.

V and J are TRBV24-1 and TRBJ1-5. Per the germline V gene, CDR1 is KGHDR and CDR2 is SFDVKD. The CDR3 loop spans 11 amino acids. The CDR3 sequence: CATYSNQPQHF.

The gene calls are TRBV4-2 and TRBJ2-3. This CDR3 contains 15 residues. Germline V gives CDR1 LGHNA, CDR2 YNFKEQ. CDR3 sequence: CASRSAAKSTDTQYF.

The genes are TRBV2 and TRBJ2-7. This CDR3 region has 13 residues. The germline V gene encodes CDR1 SNHLY and CDR2 FYNNEI. The CDR3 sequence is CASSESGRYEQYF.

The genes are TRBV7-2 and TRBJ1-1; TCRdb lists TRBD1, though no DNA is available to test this call. The germline V gene has CDR1 SGHTA and CDR2 FQGNSA. The CDR3 contains 14 residues. The CDR3 region is CASSYTGGATEAFF. The complete variable domain, with remaining parts taken from reference TRBV7-2 and TRBJ1-1, reads GAGVSQSPSNKVTEKGKDVELRCDPISGHTALYWYRQSLGQGLEFLIYFQGNSAPDKSGLPSDRFSAERTGGSVSTLTIQRTQQEDSAVYLCASSYTGGATEAFFGQGTRLTVV.

This chain uses TRBV28 with TRBJ2-7; the D gene TCRdb calls, TRBD1, cannot be checked with no DNA. This CDR3 has 16 amino acids. From germline, CDR1 is MDHEN and CDR2 SYDVKM. The chain's CDR3 is CASTSYGGEGSYEQYF.

This rearrangement joins TRBV28 to TRBJ2-2; the TCRdb D gene call, TRBD2, has no DNA to confirm it. The length of the CDR3 is 15 residues. Germline CDR1 and CDR2: MDHEN and SYDVKM. CDR3: CASRASGSSVGELFF.

The chain recombines TRBV12-3 or TRBV12-4 with TRBJ2-1; no DNA is available, so the TRBD1 call from TCRdb remains unchecked. CDR3 length equals 13 residues. The CDR3 is CASTETFRGEQFF.

The gene calls are TRBV7-9 and TRBJ2-3. Per the germline V gene, CDR1 is SEHNR and CDR2 is FQNEAQ (reference sequence). CDR3 size: 13 residues. The CDR3 here is CASSFDSTDTQYF.

The V and J genes are TRBV5-5 and TRBJ2-6; TCRdb's D gene call, TRBD1, goes unchecked for lack of DNA. The CDR3 consists of 14 residues. Germline CDR1 SGHKS, CDR2 YYEKEE (reference sequence). CDR3 sequence reads: CASSFRQPSNVLTF.

V usage is TRBV27 and J usage is TRBJ2-2; there is no DNA to check the TCRdb D call of TRBD1. The germline CDR1 and CDR2 sequences are MNHEY and SMNVEV (reference sequence). The CDR3 totals 14 residues. CDR3 in amino acids: CASSPGQGYGELFF.

J is TRBJ1-1 and V is TRBV25-1. Looked up from germline, CDR1 is MGHDK and CDR2 is SYGVNS. The CDR3 has 15 amino acids. CDR3 protein: CASSELGRRGTEAFF.

This sequence joins TRBV4-1 and TRBJ2-1; TCRdb selects TRBD1, and the lack of DNA leaves this call unchecked. This CDR3 region has 13 residues. In germline, CDR1 is MGHRA, CDR2 YSYEKL. CDR3 in amino acids: CASSRGAVGEQFF.

The chain combines TRBV10-3 with TRBJ2-5; TCRdb proposes TRBD2, but this gene call is untestable without DNA. Per germline, CDR1 ENHRY and CDR2 SYGVKD. The CDR3 spans 15 residues. CDR3 amino acids: CAISESTSGSETQYF.

J is TRBJ2-1 and V is TRBV9; TCRdb's assignment of TRBD2 cannot be checked, as there is no DNA. Germline-derived CDR1 and CDR2 are SGDLS and YYNGEE. The CDR3 is made up of 15 amino acids. CDR3 protein: CASSVDPVGGNEQFF.

The chain combines TRBV7-2 with TRBJ2-5; TCRdb designates TRBD1, a call that cannot be tested without DNA. CDR3 size: 15 residues. Per germline, CDR1 SGHTA and CDR2 FQGNSA. The CDR3 spells CASSHRGQGVETQYF.

The rearrangement uses TRBV6-5 and TRBJ2-1; there is no DNA to check the TCRdb D call of TRBD2. CDR3 size: 15 residues. Germline V gene sequence: CDR1 MNHEY, CDR2 SVGAGI. The CDR3 is CASSFTSGNYNEQFF.

The chain couples TRBV7-6 to TRBJ2-5; TCRdb selects TRBD1, and the lack of DNA leaves this call unchecked. Germline V gene sequence: CDR1 SGHVS, CDR2 FNYEAQ. The CDR3 consists of 13 residues. The CDR3 here is CASSSTGEETQYF.

This chain connects TRBV7-9 to TRBJ2-7. This CDR3 is built from 13 residues. In germline, CDR1 is SEHNR, CDR2 FQNEAQ (reference sequence). Here the CDR3 reads CASSGGGSYEQYF.

V and J are TRBV25-1 and TRBJ2-6; TCRdb reports TRBD2, a call that lacks DNA to check it against. Germline values: CDR1 MGHDK, CDR2 SYGVNS. This CDR3 has 17 residues. The CDR3 protein is CASTLPGQGSGANVLTF.

V usage is TRBV28 and J usage is TRBJ2-3; TCRdb outputs TRBD1, but without DNA this stays unchecked. The CDR3 totals 16 residues. Germline lookup yields CDR1 MDHEN and CDR2 SYDVKM. CDR3 region: CASSPRWGLRGDTQYF.